These 26 T cell receptor beta chains originate from one sample sequenced in a study of CD8 T cells in Susac syndrome. RNA in amounts of roughly 0.5 to 1 ug was reverse transcribed with random hexamers. From the immunoSEQ multiplex PCR reads, TCRdb called clonotypes with MiXCR, one entry per CDR3 protein. This table has hundreds of thousands of distinct CDR3 sequences, approximately 84% appearing once. Source material: CD8+ T cells from PBMCs. The receptors here all came from a human donor with multiple sclerosis.

V is TRBV20-1 and J is TRBJ2-7, with 8 positions matching TRBD2. V lost 5 bases to trimming and J lost 4 bases; unmatched junction nucleotides: 7. The germline V gene encodes CDR1 DFQATT and CDR2 SNEGSKA (reference sequence). This CDR3 is 13 amino acids long. CDR3 loop: CSAASGSKYEQYF. The CDR3 region has the DNA TGCAGTGCTGCGAGCGGGAGTAAGTACGAGCAGTACTTC.

This clonotype was seen just once. This chain connects TRBV3-1 to TRBJ1-2; no clear D gene. The CDR3 extends over 12 amino acids. Per germline, CDR1 LGHDT and CDR2 YNNKEL (reference sequence). Trimming shortened V by 0 bases and J by 14 bases, and 13 bases separated the two germline ends. CDR3 coding DNA: TGTGCCAGCAGCCAAGAGGGCGGGGTATCTACCTTC. Residues: CASSQEGGVSTF. Full variable domain (rest looked up from reference TRBV3-1 and TRBJ1-2): DTAVSQTPKYLVTQMGNDKSIKCEQNLGHDTMYWYKQDSKKFLKIMFSYNNKELIINETVPNRFSPKSPDKAHLNLHINSLELGDSAVYFCASSQEGGVSTFGSGTRLTVV.

The gene calls are TRBV5-6 and TRBJ2-2, with unresolved D. Trimming pared 0 bases from V and 4 bases from J, leaving 7 bases between. CDR1 is SGHDT, CDR2 YYEEEE, per germline. CDR3 size: 14 residues. The CDR3 loop is CASSLEVATGELFF. The CDR3 coding sequence is TGTGCCAGCAGCTTGGAGGTCGCCACCGGGGAGCTGTTTTTT.

The V gene is TRBV30, the J gene TRBJ1-1; 10 bases match TRBD1. This CDR3 has 17 amino acids. J lost 3 bases, V lost 2 bases, and 12 bases had no gene match. Per the germline V gene, CDR1 is GTSNPN and CDR2 is SVGIG (reference sequence). The CDR3 here is CAWSFPGTGALDTEAFF. CDR3 DNA: TGTGCCTGGAGTTTCCCCGGGACAGGGGCTTTGGACACTGAAGCTTTCTTT.

V gene TRBV18 combines with J gene TRBJ2-1, with D hard to call. The CDR3 has 15 residues. Trimming pared 3 bases from V and 2 bases from J, leaving 11 bases between. Germline lookup yields CDR1 KGHSH and CDR2 LQKENI. CDR3 in amino acids: CASSPSDFPYNEQFF. The CDR3 DNA sequence: TGTGCCAGCTCACCCTCCGACTTCCCCTACAATGAGCAGTTCTTC.

J is TRBJ1-5 and V is TRBV2; perhaps TRBD1 as D (6 bases). The CDR3 extends over 13 amino acids. Trimming pared 6 bases from V and 3 bases from J, leaving 9 bases between. Germline CDR1 and CDR2: SNHLY and FYNNEI. The CDR3 region has the DNA TGTGCCAGCAGCTACAGGGTCAATCAGCCCCAGCATTTT. Encoded protein: CASSYRVNQPQHF.

The chain carries TRBV27 and TRBJ2-2; D is possibly TRBD1 or TRBD2 (5 bases each). The germline V gene has CDR1 MNHEY and CDR2 SMNVEV (reference sequence). Trimming took off 8 bases at V and 5 bases at J, with 12 bases between the two ends. The CDR3 is 13 residues long. The CDR3 DNA is TGTGCCAGCGCTGGGGGTCCGACCGGGGAGCTGTTTTTT. This codes for CASAGGPTGELFF.

The chain has TRBV6-1 and TRBJ2-1; tentatively, D is TRBD2 (7 bases). Germline CDR1 is MNHNS and CDR2 is SASEGT. The CDR3 spans 15 residues. The V end was cut by 8 bases, the J end by 3 bases, with 17 bases between. In DNA form, the CDR3 reads TGTGCCAGCGTCTTCCGGGGGGCTCTCTACAATGAGCAGTTCTTC. This codes for CASVFRGALYNEQFF.

This clonotype showed up just a few times. V gene TRBV12-3 or TRBV12-4 combines with J gene TRBJ2-7, with a weak D call TRBD2 (6 bases). V lost 5 bases and J 0 bases, leaving 14 bases between the germline ends. This CDR3 region has 15 residues. As DNA, the CDR3 is TGTGCCAGCAGTCGTCTAGCGCGGAGCTCCTACGAGCAGTACTTC. Translating it yields CASSRLARSSYEQYF.

Here the CDR3 reads CASSGWGSYEQYF. As DNA, the CDR3 is TGTGCCAGCAGCGGGTGGGGCTCCTACGAGCAGTACTTC. This chain links TRBV9 with TRBJ2-7; D gene uncertain. The V gene lost 3 bases and the J gene lost 0 bases, with 7 bases spanning the gap. This CDR3 is 13 amino acids long. The germline CDR1 and CDR2 sequences are SGDLS and YYNGEE.

The chain joins TRBV27 to TRBJ2-7; 7 bases fit TRBD2. This CDR3 region has 13 residues. The ends lost 5 bases at V and 5 bases at J; junction bases unmatched: 6. CDR1 and CDR2 (germline): MNHEY, SMNVEV (reference sequence). The CDR3 is CASSPGRGHEQYF. CDR3 sequence (DNA): TGTGCCAGCAGTCCGGGGAGGGGCCACGAGCAGTACTTC.

This clonotype was observed a few times. This chain joins TRBV9 and TRBJ2-1; D remains unclear. Germline V gene sequence: CDR1 SGDLS, CDR2 YYNGEE. This CDR3 is built from 14 residues. V gave up 0 bases and J gave up 2 bases, with 6 bases separating them. The CDR3 protein is CASSVEAAYNEQFF. The CDR3 DNA reads TGTGCCAGCAGCGTAGAGGCAGCCTACAATGAGCAGTTCTTC.

The chain carries TRBV7-6 and TRBJ1-1; TRBD1 might be the D (5 bases). The germline gives CDR1 SGHVS, CDR2 FNYEAQ. The germline V and J ends were trimmed by 6 bases and 2 bases, with 19 bases remaining between them. This CDR3 comprises 16 residues. The CDR3 DNA follows: TGTGCCAGCAGTTCCCCCAAGGGGACGGTCAACACTGAAGCTTTCTTT. Translating gives CASSSPKGTVNTEAFF.

This clonotype appeared once. The chain carries TRBV20-1 and TRBJ2-1, with a weak D call TRBD1 (6 bases). Per the germline V gene, CDR1 is DFQATT and CDR2 is SNEGSKA (reference sequence). This CDR3 region has 14 residues. V lost 3 bases and J lost 7, with 16 bases in between. CDR3 nucleotides: TGCAGTGCTAGGGGTATCGGTCAGGGGAATGAGCAGTTCTTC. Its protein product is CSARGIGQGNEQFF.

The chain couples TRBV14 to TRBJ2-4; 7 bases align to TRBD1. The V gene end was trimmed by 3 bases and the J gene end by 4 bases; junction bases not matched to a gene: 6. The CDR3 runs 15 residues. Germline-derived CDR1 and CDR2 are SGHDN and FVKESK. CDR3 sequence reads: CASSHRTGPKNIQYF. The CDR3 region has the DNA TGTGCCAGCAGCCACCGGACAGGACCTAAAAACATTCAGTACTTC.

The chain carries TRBV27 and TRBJ2-7, with TRBD2 matching 13 bases. Germline V CDR1 and CDR2: MNHEY, SMNVEV (reference sequence). This CDR3 comprises 16 residues. Trimming removed 4 bases from V and 5 bases from J; junction bases left unmatched: 8. The DNA for the CDR3 is TGTGCCAGCAGTTCCGGGACTAGCGGGACCAAACACGAGCAGTACTTC. Residues: CASSSGTSGTKHEQYF.

The chain employs TRBV4-1 and TRBJ2-1; a weak D match, TRBD2 (5 bases). Trimming stripped 3 bases from V and 4 bases from J, with 22 bases between. Germline CDR1 and CDR2: MGHRA and YSYEKL. The CDR3 is 18 amino acids. CDR3 sequence (DNA): TGCGCCAGCAGCCAGGTCAAGGCCGGGGTTATCAGGTACAATGAGCAGTTCTTC. Its protein product is CASSQVKAGVIRYNEQFF.

V gene TRBV27 combines with J gene TRBJ2-7, with D tentatively TRBD1 or TRBD2 (6 bases each). With 6 bases removed from V and 4 bases from J, the gap between germline ends came to 19 bases. The CDR3 contains 15 residues. From germline, CDR1 is MNHEY and CDR2 SMNVEV (reference sequence). Written as DNA, the CDR3 is TGTGCCAGCAGGAAAAGGGGGGCGTCGGTTTACGAGCAGTACTTC. Encoded protein: CASRKRGASVYEQYF.

The rearrangement uses TRBV3-1 and TRBJ1-2; D is unresolved. This CDR3 is 17 amino acids long. Germline V CDR1 and CDR2: LGHDT, YNNKEL (reference sequence). Between the trimmed V and J ends, which lost 0 bases and 2 bases, there was a span of 16 bases. CDR3 sequence: CASSQDTQPFGNYGYTF. Here the CDR3 DNA reads TGTGCCAGCAGCCAAGATACTCAACCTTTTGGAAACTATGGCTACACCTTC. Variable domain in full (rest from reference TRBV3-1 and TRBJ1-2): DTAVSQTPKYLVTQMGNDKSIKCEQNLGHDTMYWYKQDSKKFLKIMFSYNNKELIINETVPNRFSPKSPDKAHLNLHINSLELGDSAVYFCASSQDTQPFGNYGYTFGSGTRLTVV.

The V gene is TRBV5-5, the J gene TRBJ2-2; the D is unclear. The CDR3 consists of 14 residues. V was pared by 3 bases and J by 3 bases, with 9 bases between. Germline loops: CDR1 SGHKS, CDR2 YYEKEE (reference sequence). The CDR3 is CASSSSPYTGELFF. The DNA of the CDR3 is TGTGCCAGCAGCTCGAGCCCTTACACCGGGGAGCTGTTTTTT.

This rearrangement joins TRBV7-8 to TRBJ1-6; D is unclear. This CDR3 contains 13 residues. V was clipped by 2 bases and J by 6 bases, with 5 bases between them. CDR1 SGHVS and CDR2 FQNEAQ come from the germline V gene. DNA for the CDR3: TGTGCCAGCAGCTTAAGCCCTAATTCACCCCTCCACTTT. Residues: CASSLSPNSPLHF.

The rearrangement uses TRBV4-1 and TRBJ2-7; D possibly corresponds to TRBD2 (5 bases). This CDR3 is 14 amino acids long. V lost 1 base and J 5 bases, leaving 12 bases between the germline ends. The germline V gene encodes CDR1 MGHRA and CDR2 YSYEKL. The CDR3 sequence: CASSQASGLNEQYF. CDR3 bases: TGCGCCAGCAGCCAAGCCTCCGGACTGAACGAGCAGTACTTC.

This clonotype was observed once. The chain has TRBV27 and TRBJ2-2, with 10 bases that match TRBD1. Trimming took 6 bases from V and 1 from J; bases not matched to a gene: 2. Looked up from germline, CDR1 is MNHEY and CDR2 is SMNVEV (reference sequence). There are 15 residues in the CDR3. The CDR3 spells CASRDRGLNTGELFF. The DNA for the CDR3 is TGTGCCAGCAGAGACAGGGGGCTGAACACCGGGGAGCTGTTTTTT.

The rearrangement links TRBV27 to TRBJ2-7, with D hard to call. Between the trimmed V and J ends, which lost 2 bases and 5 bases, there was a span of 10 bases. The length of the CDR3 is 13 residues. CDR1 is MNHEY, CDR2 SMNVEV, per germline (reference sequence). CDR3 DNA sequence: TGTGCCAGCAGTTTAAGGCTAGTAGACGAGCAGTACTTC. Its protein is CASSLRLVDEQYF.

The chain combines TRBV4-1 with TRBJ2-1; 7 nucleotides line up with TRBD2. This CDR3 has 18 amino acids. Trimming took 0 bases from V and 7 from J; bases not matched to a gene: 15. CDR1 is MGHRA, CDR2 YSYEKL, per germline. The CDR3 region has the DNA TGCGCCAGCAGCCAAGAGCCCTCGGGTAGCGGGCGCGGGAATGAGCAGTTCTTC. This gives the protein CASSQEPSGSGRGNEQFF.

The chain couples TRBV6-6 to TRBJ2-1, with D unresolved. Trimming cost V 0 bases and J 8 bases, with 8 bases left between them. This CDR3 is 13 amino acids long. Germline-derived CDR1 and CDR2 are MNHNY and SVGAGI (reference sequence). The CDR3 nucleotides read TGTGCCAGCAGTTACTCAAATAACGATGAGCAGTTCTTC. This sequence encodes CASSYSNNDEQFF.